The source of this T cell receptor beta chain is a study of cytomegalovirus exposure and HLA in healthy donors. Study context: Under 90% of 300 to 450 genotyped donors fell in the Caucasian-associated ancestry cluster. Study-level results: The authors considered a cluster of highly shared sequence variants likely to be a sequencing artifact. The study labeled 180 or so TCR beta chains cytomegalovirus-associated.

The PCR employed 60 Vbeta primers together with 13 Jbeta primers. Profiled with immunoSEQ multiplex PCR; TCRdb holds only in-frame clones, not every one. This table has about 180,000 clones, 70% to 90% appearing once. Germline CDR1 SGHRS, CDR2 YFSETQ. V was cut by 6 bases and J by 0 bases, with 13 bases left in between. The CDR3 length is 15 residues. Details on this clone: Its antigen is unidentified.

V gene TRBV5-1 combines with J gene TRBJ1-3; D remains unclear. The sequence came from a woman younger than 45 in good health and CMV-seronegative. Sequenced sample: PBMCs. The chain's CDR3 is CASMFLPSSGNTIYF. CDR3 nucleotide sequence: TGCGCCAGCATGTTCCTCCCGAGCTCTGGAAACACCATATATTTT.